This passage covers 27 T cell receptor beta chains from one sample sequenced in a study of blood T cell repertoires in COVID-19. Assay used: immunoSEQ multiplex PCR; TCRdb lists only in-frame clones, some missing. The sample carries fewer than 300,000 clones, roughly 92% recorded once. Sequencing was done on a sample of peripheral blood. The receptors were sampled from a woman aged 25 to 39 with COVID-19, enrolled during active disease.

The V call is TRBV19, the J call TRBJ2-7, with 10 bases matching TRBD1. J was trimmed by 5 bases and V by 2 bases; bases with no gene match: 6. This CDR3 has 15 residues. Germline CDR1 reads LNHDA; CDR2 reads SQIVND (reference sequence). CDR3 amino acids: CASSIRTGGIDEQYF. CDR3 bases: TGTGCCAGTAGTATACGGACAGGGGGGATCGACGAGCAGTACTTC.

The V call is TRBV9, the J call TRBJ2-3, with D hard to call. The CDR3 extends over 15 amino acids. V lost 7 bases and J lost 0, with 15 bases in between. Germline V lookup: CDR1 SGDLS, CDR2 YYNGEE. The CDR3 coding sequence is TGTGCCAGCTATGTGAGGTGCCCTAGCACAGATACGCAGTATTTT. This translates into CASYVRCPSTDTQYF.

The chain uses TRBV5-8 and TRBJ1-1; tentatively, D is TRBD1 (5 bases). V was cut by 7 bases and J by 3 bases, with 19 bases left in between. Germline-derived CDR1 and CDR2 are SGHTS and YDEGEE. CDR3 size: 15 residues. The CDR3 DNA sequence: TGTGCCAGCCGACCTAAAACGGCAGGGCACACTGAAGCTTTCTTT. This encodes CASRPKTAGHTEAFF.

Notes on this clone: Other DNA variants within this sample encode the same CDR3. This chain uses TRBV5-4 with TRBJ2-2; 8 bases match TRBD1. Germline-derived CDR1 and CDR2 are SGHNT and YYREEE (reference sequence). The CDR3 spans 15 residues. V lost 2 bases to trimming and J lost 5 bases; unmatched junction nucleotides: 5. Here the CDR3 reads CASSLGQGGTGELFF. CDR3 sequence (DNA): TGTGCCAGCAGCTTAGGACAGGGAGGAACCGGGGAGCTGTTTTTT.

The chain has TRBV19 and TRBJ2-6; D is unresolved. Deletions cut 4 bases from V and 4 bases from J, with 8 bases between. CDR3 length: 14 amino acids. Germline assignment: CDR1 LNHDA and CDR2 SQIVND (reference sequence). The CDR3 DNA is TGTGCCAGTAGTAAGGAGCCAGGGGCCAACGTCCTGACTTTC. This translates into CASSKEPGANVLTF.

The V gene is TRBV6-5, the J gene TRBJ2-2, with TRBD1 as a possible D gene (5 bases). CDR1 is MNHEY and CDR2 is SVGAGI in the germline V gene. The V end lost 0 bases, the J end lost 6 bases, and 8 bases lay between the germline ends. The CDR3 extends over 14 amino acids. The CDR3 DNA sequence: TGTGCCAGCAGTTACTCCCGACAGTCCGGGGAGCTGTTTTTT. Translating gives CASSYSRQSGELFF.

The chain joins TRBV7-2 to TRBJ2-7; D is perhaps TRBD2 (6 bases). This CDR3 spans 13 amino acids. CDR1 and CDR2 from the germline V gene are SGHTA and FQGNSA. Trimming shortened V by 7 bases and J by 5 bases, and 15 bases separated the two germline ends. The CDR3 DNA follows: TGTGCCAGCAACCCGGGACTCGGGGACGAGCAGTACTTC. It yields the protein CASNPGLGDEQYF.

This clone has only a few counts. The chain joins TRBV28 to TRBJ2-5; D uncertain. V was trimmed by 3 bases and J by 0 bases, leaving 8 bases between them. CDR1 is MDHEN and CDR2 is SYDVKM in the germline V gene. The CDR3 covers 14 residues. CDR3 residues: CASSFLPDQETQYF. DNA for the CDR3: TGTGCCAGCAGTTTTTTACCGGACCAAGAGACCCAGTACTTC. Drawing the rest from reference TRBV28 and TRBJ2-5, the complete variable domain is DVKVTQSSRYLVKRTGEKVFLECVQDMDHENMFWYRQDPGLGLRLIYFSYDVKMKEKGDIPEGYSVSREKKERFSLILESASTNQTSMYLCASSFLPDQETQYFGPGTRLLVL.

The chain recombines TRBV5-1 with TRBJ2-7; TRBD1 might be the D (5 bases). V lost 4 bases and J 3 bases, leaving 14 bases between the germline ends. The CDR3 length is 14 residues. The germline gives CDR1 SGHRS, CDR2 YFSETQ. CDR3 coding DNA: TGCGCCAGCAGCCTAGGACAACTCTACTACGAGCAGTACTTC. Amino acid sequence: CASSLGQLYYEQYF.

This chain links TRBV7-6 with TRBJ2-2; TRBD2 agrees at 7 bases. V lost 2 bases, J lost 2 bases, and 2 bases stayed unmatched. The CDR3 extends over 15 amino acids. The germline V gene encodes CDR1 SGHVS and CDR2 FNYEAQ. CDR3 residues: CASSLTSVNTGELFF. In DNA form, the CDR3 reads TGTGCCAGCAGCTTAACTAGCGTAAACACCGGGGAGCTGTTTTTT.

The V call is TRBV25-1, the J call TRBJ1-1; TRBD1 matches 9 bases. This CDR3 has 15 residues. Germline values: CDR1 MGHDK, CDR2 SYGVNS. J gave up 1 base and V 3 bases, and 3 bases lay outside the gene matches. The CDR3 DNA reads TGTGCCAGCAGTGACCCGGGACAGGGGAACACTGAAGCTTTCTTT. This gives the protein CASSDPGQGNTEAFF.

The CDR3 is CASSLLAGESYNEQFF. In DNA form, the CDR3 reads TGTGCCAGCAGTTTACTAGCGGGAGAATCCTACAATGAGCAGTTCTTC. This chain uses TRBV27 with TRBJ2-1; 10 bases are shared with TRBD2. This CDR3 spans 16 amino acids. The junction had 2 bases not matched to a gene; V was cut back by 2 bases and J by 1 base. The germline V gene encodes CDR1 MNHEY and CDR2 SMNVEV (reference sequence).

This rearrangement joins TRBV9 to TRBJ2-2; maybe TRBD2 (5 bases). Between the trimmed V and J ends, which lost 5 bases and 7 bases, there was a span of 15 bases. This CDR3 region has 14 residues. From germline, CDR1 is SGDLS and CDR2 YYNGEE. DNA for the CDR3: TGTGCCAGCAGGGGAGACTGGGCAAACGGGGAGCTGTTTTTT. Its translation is CASRGDWANGELFF.

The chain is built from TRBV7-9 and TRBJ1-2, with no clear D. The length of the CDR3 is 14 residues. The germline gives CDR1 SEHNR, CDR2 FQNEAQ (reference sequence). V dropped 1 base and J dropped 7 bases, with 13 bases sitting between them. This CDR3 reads CASSLGAGWAGYTF. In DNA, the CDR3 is TGTGCCAGCAGCTTAGGGGCGGGGTGGGCTGGCTACACCTTC.

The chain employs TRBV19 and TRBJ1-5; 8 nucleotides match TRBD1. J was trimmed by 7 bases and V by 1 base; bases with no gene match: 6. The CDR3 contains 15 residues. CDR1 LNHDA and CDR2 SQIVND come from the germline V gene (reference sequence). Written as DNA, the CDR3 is TGTGCCAGTAGTATAGTGCAGGGGGCGCGGCAGCCCCAGCATTTT. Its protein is CASSIVQGARQPQHF. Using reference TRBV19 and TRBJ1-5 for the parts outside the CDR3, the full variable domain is DGGITQSPKYLFRKEGQNVTLSCEQNLNHDAMYWYRQDPGQGLRLIYYSQIVNDFQKGDIAEGYSVSREKKESFPLTVTSAQKNPTAFYLCASSIVQGARQPQHFGDGTRLSIL.

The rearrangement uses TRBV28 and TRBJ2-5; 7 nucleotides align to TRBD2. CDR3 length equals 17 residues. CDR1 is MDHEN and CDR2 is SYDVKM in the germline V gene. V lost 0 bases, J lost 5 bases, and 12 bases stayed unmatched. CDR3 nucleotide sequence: TGTGCCAGCAGTTTATGGACCGGGACCCCAGCGGGGGAGACCCAGTACTTC. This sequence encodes CASSLWTGTPAGETQYF.

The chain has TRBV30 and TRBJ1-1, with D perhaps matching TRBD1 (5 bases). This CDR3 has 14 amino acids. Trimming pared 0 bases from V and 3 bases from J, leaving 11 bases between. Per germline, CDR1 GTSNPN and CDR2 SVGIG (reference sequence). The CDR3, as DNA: TGTGCCTGGAGTGTCGGGCAGGGTTACACTGAAGCTTTCTTT. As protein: CAWSVGQGYTEAFF. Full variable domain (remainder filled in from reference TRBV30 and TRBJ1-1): SQTIHQWPATLVQPVGSPLSLECTVEGTSNPNLYWYRQAAGRGLQLLFYSVGIGQISSEVPQNLSASRPQDRQFILSSKKLLLSDSGFYLCAWSVGQGYTEAFFGQGTRLTVV.

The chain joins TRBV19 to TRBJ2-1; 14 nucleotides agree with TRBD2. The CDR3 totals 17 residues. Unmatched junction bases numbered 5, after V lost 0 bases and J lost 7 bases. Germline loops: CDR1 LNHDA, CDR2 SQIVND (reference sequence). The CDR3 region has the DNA TGTGCCAGTAGTATAGACGAAGGACTAGCGGGAGGTAATGAGCAGTTCTTC. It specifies CASSIDEGLAGGNEQFF. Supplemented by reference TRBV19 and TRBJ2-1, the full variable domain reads DGGITQSPKYLFRKEGQNVTLSCEQNLNHDAMYWYRQDPGQGLRLIYYSQIVNDFQKGDIAEGYSVSREKKESFPLTVTSAQKNPTAFYLCASSIDEGLAGGNEQFFGPGTRLTVL.

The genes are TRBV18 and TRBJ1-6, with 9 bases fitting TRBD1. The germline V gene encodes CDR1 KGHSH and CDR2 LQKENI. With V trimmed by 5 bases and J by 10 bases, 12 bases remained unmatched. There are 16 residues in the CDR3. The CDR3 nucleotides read TGTGCCAGCTCATTACAGGGGGCTGGAGAGGAATCACCCCTCCACTTT. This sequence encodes CASSLQGAGEESPLHF.

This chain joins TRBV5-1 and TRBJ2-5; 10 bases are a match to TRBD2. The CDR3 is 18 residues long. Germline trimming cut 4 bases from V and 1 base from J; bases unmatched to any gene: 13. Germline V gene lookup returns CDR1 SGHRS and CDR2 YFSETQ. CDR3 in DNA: TGCGCCAGCAGCGCAATGCTTAGCGGGAGGATGAGCCAAGAGACCCAGTACTTC. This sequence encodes CASSAMLSGRMSQETQYF.

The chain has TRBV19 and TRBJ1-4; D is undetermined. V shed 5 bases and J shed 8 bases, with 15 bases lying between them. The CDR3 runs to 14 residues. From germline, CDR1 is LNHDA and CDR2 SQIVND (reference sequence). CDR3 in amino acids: CASSQLGGREKLFF. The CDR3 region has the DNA TGTGCCAGTAGTCAGCTGGGAGGAAGGGAAAAACTGTTTTTT.

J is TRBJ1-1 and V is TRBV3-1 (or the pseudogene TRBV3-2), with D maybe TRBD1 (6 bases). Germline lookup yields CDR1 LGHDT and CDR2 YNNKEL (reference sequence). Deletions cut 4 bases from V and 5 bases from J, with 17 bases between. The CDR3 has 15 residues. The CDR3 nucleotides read TGTGCCAGCAGCCGCGCGGCCACAAGGGGGACTGAAGCTTTCTTT. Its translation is CASSRAATRGTEAFF.

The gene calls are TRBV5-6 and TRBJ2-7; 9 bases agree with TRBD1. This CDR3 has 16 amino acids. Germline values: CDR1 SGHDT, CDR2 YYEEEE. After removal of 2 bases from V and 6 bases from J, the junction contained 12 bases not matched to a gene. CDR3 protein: CASSFYPTGGSGEQYF. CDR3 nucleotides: TGTGCCAGCAGCTTCTACCCGACAGGGGGTTCTGGCGAGCAGTACTTC.

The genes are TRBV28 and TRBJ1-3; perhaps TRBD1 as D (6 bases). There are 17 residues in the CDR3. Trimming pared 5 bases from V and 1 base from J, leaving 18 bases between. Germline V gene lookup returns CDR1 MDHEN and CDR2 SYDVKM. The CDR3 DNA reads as TGTGCCAGCAGTCTGCCCAGGGGACAAGTATCTGGAAACACCATATATTTT. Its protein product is CASSLPRGQVSGNTIYF.

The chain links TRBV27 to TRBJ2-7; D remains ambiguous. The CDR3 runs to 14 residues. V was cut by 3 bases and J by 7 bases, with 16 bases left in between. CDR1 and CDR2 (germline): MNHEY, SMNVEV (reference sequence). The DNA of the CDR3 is TGTGCCAGCAGTTTTTCGGCAGGTCCAGGTGAGCAGTACTTC. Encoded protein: CASSFSAGPGEQYF.

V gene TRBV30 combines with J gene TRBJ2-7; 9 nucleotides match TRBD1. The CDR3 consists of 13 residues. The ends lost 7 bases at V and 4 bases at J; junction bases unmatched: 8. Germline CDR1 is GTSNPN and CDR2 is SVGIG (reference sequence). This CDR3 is CASSDRGRYEQYF. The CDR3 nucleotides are TGTGCCTCCTCGGACAGGGGCCGATACGAGCAGTACTTC.

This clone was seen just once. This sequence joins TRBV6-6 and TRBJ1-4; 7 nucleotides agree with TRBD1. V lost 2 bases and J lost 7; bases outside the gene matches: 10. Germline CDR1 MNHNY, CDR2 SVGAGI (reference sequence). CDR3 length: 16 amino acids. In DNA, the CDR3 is TGTGCCAGCAGTTACGCCGAAGGGGGCCGTGGTGAAAAACTGTTTTTT. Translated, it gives CASSYAEGGRGEKLFF.